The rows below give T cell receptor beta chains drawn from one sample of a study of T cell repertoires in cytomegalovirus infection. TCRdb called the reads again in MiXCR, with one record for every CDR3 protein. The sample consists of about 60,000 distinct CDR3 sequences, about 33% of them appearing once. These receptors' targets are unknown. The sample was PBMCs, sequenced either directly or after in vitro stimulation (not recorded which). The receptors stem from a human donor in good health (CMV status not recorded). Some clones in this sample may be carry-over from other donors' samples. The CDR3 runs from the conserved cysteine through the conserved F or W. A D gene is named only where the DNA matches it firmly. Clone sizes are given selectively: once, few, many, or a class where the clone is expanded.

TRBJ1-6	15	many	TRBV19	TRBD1	CASSDGQAYNSPLHF	TGTGCCAGTAGTGACGGACAGGCCTATAATTCACCCCTCCACTTT
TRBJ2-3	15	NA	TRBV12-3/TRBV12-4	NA	CASSLDGYSTDTQYF	TGTGCCAGCAGTTTAGACGGCTACTCCACAGATACGCAGTATTTT
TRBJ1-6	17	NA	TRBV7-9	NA	CASSLAVGALPNSPLHF	TGTGCCAGCAGCTTAGCGGTAGGGGCCCTACCCAATTCACCCCTCCACTTT
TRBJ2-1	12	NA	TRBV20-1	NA	CSAREGFDEQFF	TGCAGTGCTAGAGAGGGTTTCGATGAGCAGTTCTTC
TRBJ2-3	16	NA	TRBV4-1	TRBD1	CASSQEGTASTDTQYF	TGCGCCAGCAGCCAAGAGGGGACAGCTAGCACAGATACGCAGTATTTT
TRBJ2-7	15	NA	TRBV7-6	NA	CASSSGSLRDHEQYF	TGTGCCAGCAGCTCTGGGTCCCTCCGAGATCACGAGCAGTACTTC
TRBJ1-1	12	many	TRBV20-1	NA	CSADAASTEAFF	TGCAGTGCCGATGCGGCGAGCACTGAAGCTTTCTTT
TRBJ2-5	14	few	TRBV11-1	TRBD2	CASSTREYQETQYF	TGTGCCAGCAGCACGCGGGAGTACCAAGAGACCCAGTACTTC
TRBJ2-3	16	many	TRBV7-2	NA	CASSPRGGAYTDTQYF	TGTGCCAGCAGCCCTAGAGGGGGGGCCTACACAGATACGCAGTATTTT
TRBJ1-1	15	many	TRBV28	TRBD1	CASSLRRTGNTEAFF	TGTGCCAGCAGTTTAAGGCGGACAGGGAACACTGAAGCTTTCTTT
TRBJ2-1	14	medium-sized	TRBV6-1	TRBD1	CASGRQGGYNEQFF	TGTGCCAGCGGGCGACAGGGGGGTTACAATGAGCAGTTCTTC
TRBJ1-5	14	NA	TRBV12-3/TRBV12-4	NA	CASSLAKGNQPQHF	TGTGCCAGCAGTTTAGCGAAAGGAAATCAGCCCCAGCATTTT
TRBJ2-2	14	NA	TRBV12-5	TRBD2	CASGGTSGLRELFF	TGTGCTAGTGGTGGGACTAGCGGGTTAAGGGAGCTGTTTTTT
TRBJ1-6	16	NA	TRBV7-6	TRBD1	CASSATGGPYNSPLHF	TGTGCCAGCAGCGCCACAGGGGGACCCTATAATTCACCCCTCCACTTT
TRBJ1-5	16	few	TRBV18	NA	CASSPPGFRSNQPQHF	TGTGCCAGCTCACCGCCAGGGTTTCGGAGCAATCAGCCCCAGCATTTT
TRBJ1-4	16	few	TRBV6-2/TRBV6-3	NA	CASSYTLGRTFEKLFF	TGTGCCAGCAGTTACACCCTTGGACGGACCTTTGAAAAACTGTTTTTT
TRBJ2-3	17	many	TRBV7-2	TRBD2	CASSLLLAGLPTDTQYF	TGTGCCAGCAGCTTACTACTAGCGGGCCTACCCACAGATACGCAGTATTTT
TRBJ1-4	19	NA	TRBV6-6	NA	CASSHRGPSRGTTNEKLFF	TGTGCCAGCAGCCATAGGGGCCCCAGTCGGGGGACAACTAATGAAAAACTGTTTTTT